The entry below gives a single T cell receptor (beta chain) sequence along with its context. PCR employed 60 Vbeta and 13 Jbeta primers. The data were produced by immunoSEQ multiplex PCR, yet TCRdb's version contains in-frame clones alone and is incomplete. The sample contains over 150,000 clones, roughly 79% of which appear only once. This entry is derived from a study of cytomegalovirus exposure and HLA in healthy donors. V shed 5 bases and J 4 bases; nucleotides not matched to a gene: 10. The CDR3 spans 16 residues. CDR1 is LNHDA and CDR2 is SQIVND in the germline V gene (reference sequence). V usage is TRBV19 and J usage is TRBJ1-3, with TRBD1 identical over 8 bases. The source of this sequence is a woman aged 18-30 years in good health and CMV-seronegative. Material: PBMCs. The chain's CDR3 is CASSFSGTGSGNTIYF. The CDR3 nucleotides are TGTGCCAGTAGTTTCTCCGGGACAGGATCCGGAAACACCATATATTTT.